The TCR beta chain under discussion was sequenced for a study of shared clonotypes between healthy human individuals. Sequenced by immunoSEQ multiplex PCR; TCRdb stores in-frame clones only, minus some. Of 400,000 to 500,000 clones in the sample, 75% to 85% were seen once. Each sample came from a Caucasian adult donor living in Nashville, Tennessee. Per germline, CDR1 SGHAT and CDR2 FQNNGV. There are 19 residues in the CDR3. V trimming: 4 bases; J trimming: 6 bases; junction bases outside the gene matches: 21. This chain links TRBV11-2 with TRBJ2-1; 7 bases fit TRBD1. The TCR was taken from a woman in her thirties or forties in good health. Some clones in this sample may be carry-over from other donors' samples. Material: PBMCs. In DNA, the CDR3 is TGTGCCAGCAGCTACCACCGGGACAGTATTGGAGTACGGTCCAATGAGCAGTTCTTC. It specifies CASSYHRDSIGVRSNEQFF.